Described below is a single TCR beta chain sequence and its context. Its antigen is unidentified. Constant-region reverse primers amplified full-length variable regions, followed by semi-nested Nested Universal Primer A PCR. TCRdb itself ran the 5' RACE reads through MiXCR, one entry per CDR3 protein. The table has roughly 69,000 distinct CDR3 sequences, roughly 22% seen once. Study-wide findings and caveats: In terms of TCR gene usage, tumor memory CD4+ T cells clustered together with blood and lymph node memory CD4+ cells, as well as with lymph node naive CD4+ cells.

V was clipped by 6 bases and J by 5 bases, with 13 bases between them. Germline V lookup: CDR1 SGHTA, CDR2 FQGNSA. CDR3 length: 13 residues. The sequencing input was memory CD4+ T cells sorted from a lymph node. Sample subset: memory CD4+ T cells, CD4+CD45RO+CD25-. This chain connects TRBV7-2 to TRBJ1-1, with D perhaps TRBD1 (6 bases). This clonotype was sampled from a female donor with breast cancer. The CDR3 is CASRPRGGTEAFF. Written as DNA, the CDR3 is TGTGCCAGCAGACCCAGGGGCGGAACTGAAGCTTTCTTT.